Listed below are T cell receptor beta chains from one sample, sequenced in a study of blood T cells in healthy people across ages. TCRdb itself ran the 5' RACE reads through MiXCR, one entry per CDR3 protein. The profile covers approximately 1.5 million distinct CDR3 sequences, with approximately 42% appearing a single time and about 4% taken by the ten largest. Sequencing was performed on blood. The receptors here all came from a young woman in good health. Both conserved end residues are part of each CDR3. The D gene is left open where the match is weak. The size field is filled for only some rows; it gives once, few, many or a size class.

few	TRBV6-5	TRBJ2-7	NA	TGTGCCAGCAGTTACTCGAAAGGGTGGGGATCCTACGAGCAGTACTTC	CASSYSKGWGSYEQYF
NA	TRBV5-1	TRBJ2-3	TRBD2	TGCGCCAGCAGCACAGGACTAGCGGGAGACTTTCAAGATACGCAGTATTTT	CASSTGLAGDFQDTQYF
few	TRBV16	TRBJ1-5	TRBD1	TGTGCCAGCAGCCCGCCGGGACAGGGGGGTCGACAGCCCCAGCATTTT	CASSPPGQGGRQPQHF
NA	TRBV24-1	TRBJ2-1	TRBD2	TGTGCCACCAGTGATTTCAGCGGGAGCGGCAATGAGCAGTTCTTC	CATSDFSGSGNEQFF
NA	TRBV12-3/TRBV12-4	TRBJ2-3	NA	TGTGCCAGCAGTTTACTCCTACCGGGCCCAGGAGCAGATACGCAGTATTTT	CASSLLLPGPGADTQYF
NA	TRBV7-9	TRBJ2-7	NA	TGTGCCAGCAGCTCTTCTTTTTCTCGGGACGGGTACGAGCAGTACTTC	CASSSSFSRDGYEQYF
few	TRBV4-3	TRBJ1-4	TRBD1	TGCGCCAGCAGCCGTCAGGACAGGGGGAATGAAAAACTGTTTTTT	CASSRQDRGNEKLFF
few	TRBV6-6	TRBJ1-1	NA	TGTGCCAGCGGCGCCCGGAGAGAGACTGAAGCTTTCTTT	CASGARRETEAFF
NA	TRBV30	TRBJ2-4	NA	TGTGCCTGGAGTGACGTGGCTCTCAGGCCCCAGTACTTC	CAWSDVALRPQYF
NA	TRBV11-2	TRBJ2-3	TRBD2	TGTGCCAGCAGCTTAGGCGTAGCGGGGAGAGCAGATACGCAGTATTTT	CASSLGVAGRADTQYF